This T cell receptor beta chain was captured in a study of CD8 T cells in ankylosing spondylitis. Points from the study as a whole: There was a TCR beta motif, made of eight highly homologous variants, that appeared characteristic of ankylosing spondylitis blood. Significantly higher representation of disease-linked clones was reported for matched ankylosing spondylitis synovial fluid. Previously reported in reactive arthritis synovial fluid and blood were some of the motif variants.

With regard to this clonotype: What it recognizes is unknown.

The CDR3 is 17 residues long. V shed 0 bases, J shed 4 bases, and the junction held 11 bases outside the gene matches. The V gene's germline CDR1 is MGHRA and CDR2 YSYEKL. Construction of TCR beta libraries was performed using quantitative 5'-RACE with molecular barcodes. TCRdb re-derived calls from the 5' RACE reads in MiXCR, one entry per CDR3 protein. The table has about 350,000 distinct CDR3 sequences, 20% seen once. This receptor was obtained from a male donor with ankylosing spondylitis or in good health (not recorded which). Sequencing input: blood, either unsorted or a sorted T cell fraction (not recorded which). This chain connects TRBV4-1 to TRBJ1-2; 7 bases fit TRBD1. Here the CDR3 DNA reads TGCGCCAGCAGCCAAGATTGGGAGACAGGGAGAGCCTATGGCTACACCTTC. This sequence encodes CASSQDWETGRAYGYTF.